The 6 T cell receptor beta chains below were found in one sample sequenced in a study of blood T cell repertoires in COVID-19. Produced via immunoSEQ multiplex PCR; TCRdb's table is partial and in-frame only. The table lists 250,000 to 300,000 clones, less than 85% of them singletons, with around 2.9% in the top ten. The sequencing input was peripheral blood. The receptors originated from a woman aged 18-29 years with acute or convalescent COVID-19.

CDR3 DNA: TGTGCCAGCAGTGAACTCTGGGGGGAGCCCCAGCATTTT. Amino acids: CASSELWGEPQHF. V usage is TRBV6-1 and J usage is TRBJ1-5; D might be TRBD1 (5 bases). From germline, CDR1 is MNHNS and CDR2 SASEGT. This CDR3 comprises 13 residues. V lost 2 bases to trimming and J lost 8 bases, with 10 bases between them.

This clone appeared a few times. V usage is TRBV21-1 and J usage is TRBJ2-7; whether TRBD2, the table's D call, matches the DNA was not checked. TRBV21-1 is marked as a pseudogene. This CDR3 has 22 residues. The CDR3: CASSKKTIKSLPPGRTTYEQYF. The CDR3 nucleotides are TGTGCCAGCAGCAAAAAAACTATCAAGTCTCTCCCGCCCGGGAGGACTACCTACGAGCAGTACTTC.

In DNA, the CDR3 is TGTGCAAGTCGCTTCACACTAGCGGGGTCGAACACCGGGGAGCTGTTTTTT. Its protein is CASRFTLAGSNTGELFF. The rearrangement joins TRBV12-2 to TRBJ2-2; the D call in the table, TRBD2, was not verified against the DNA. TRBV12-2 constitutes a pseudogene. This CDR3 comprises 17 residues.

This clone was found a few times. The chain's CDR3 is CASRGTSVADTQYF. CDR3 DNA sequence: TGCGCCAGCAGGGGGACTAGCGTCGCAGATACGCAGTATTTT. The rearrangement links TRBV5-1 to TRBJ2-3; the match to TRBD2 covers 10 bases. CDR1 is SGHRS and CDR2 is YFSETQ in the germline V gene. The CDR3 has 14 amino acids. V shed 5 bases and J 4 bases; nucleotides not matched to a gene: 4.

The count of this clone is one. This chain connects TRBV4-3 to TRBJ2-2; 16 bases are a match to TRBD2. This CDR3 comprises 21 residues. Trimming took 4 bases from V and 1 from J; bases not matched to a gene: 12. Germline V CDR1 and CDR2: LGHNA, YSLEER. The CDR3, as DNA: TGCGCCAGCAGCCCCGAGACGGGACTAGCGGGAGGGTTTATGAACACCGGGGAGCTGTTTTTT. Protein product: CASSPETGLAGGFMNTGELFF.

In this sample, this clone turned up a few times. This chain joins TRBV4-3 and TRBJ1-5; possibly TRBD1 for D (5 bases). Trimming pared 4 bases from V and 6 bases from J, leaving 16 bases between. The CDR3 sequence is 15 residues long. CDR1 and CDR2 (germline): LGHNA, YSLEER. CDR3 sequence reads: CASSPDQQGGQPQHF. The CDR3 DNA is TGCGCCAGCAGCCCGGACCAGCAGGGAGGTCAGCCCCAGCATTTT.